This T cell receptor beta chain comes out of a study of shared clonotypes between healthy human individuals. Those who donated were healthy HIV-negative adults, with no recent acute infections or vaccinations reported. The CDR3 length is 13 residues. Germline assignment: CDR1 MNHNS and CDR2 SASEGT. The germline V and J ends were trimmed by 2 bases and 4 bases, with 6 bases remaining between them. For every subset, genomic DNA was evenly distributed across several immunoSEQ plates. Unsorted PBMCs provided DNA that was sequenced on ten immunoSEQ deep assay plates. In the source study's methods: Junction-only sequences produced by ImmunoSEQ had no quality scores, so filtering differed. Some clones are missing from TCRdb's copy, which holds only in-frame ones; the method was immunoSEQ multiplex PCR. V and J calls and clone size come straight from that table; D and trimming were deduced from the DNA. The sample holds some 450,000 clones, roughly four fifths seen once.

The receptor's source is a woman between 40 and 55 years old in good health. Some clones in this sample may be carry-over from other donors' samples. The chain combines TRBV6-1 with TRBJ1-5; no definite D call. Sequenced: PBMCs. The CDR3 reads CASSEQKNQPQHF. Here the CDR3 DNA reads TGTGCCAGCAGTGAACAAAAGAATCAGCCCCAGCATTTT.